Following are 22 T cell receptor beta chains from one sample sequenced in a study of T cell clones after liver transplantation. Method: immunoSEQ multiplex PCR; TCRdb's copy keeps in-frame clones and lacks some. Of 75,000 to 95,000 clones detected, 80% to 85% appear once; the ten largest clones hold over 2%. Sequencing used CD4+ T cells from blood, obtained 48 months after liver transplant. Receptors originate from a human patient who received a liver transplant. The T cells may come from the graft donor.

The gene calls are TRBV5-4 and TRBJ1-1, with D tentatively TRBD1 (6 bases). Germline loops: CDR1 SGHNT, CDR2 YYREEE (reference sequence). Between the trimmed V and J ends, which lost 5 bases and 4 bases, there was a span of 15 bases. The CDR3 runs to 14 residues. CDR3: CASSQTGRFTEAFF. CDR3 nucleotide sequence: TGTGCCAGCAGTCAAACAGGGAGGTTCACTGAAGCTTTCTTT.

The V and J genes are TRBV6-6 and TRBJ2-5, with D maybe TRBD2 (6 bases). The germline V and J ends were trimmed by 4 bases and 2 bases, with 14 bases remaining between them. CDR3 length equals 15 residues. Germline CDR1 and CDR2: MNHNY and SVGAGI (reference sequence). DNA of the CDR3: TGTGCCAGCAGTTTCGATCAGCGGGCGCAAGAGACCCAGTACTTC. Amino acids: CASSFDQRAQETQYF.

CDR3 amino acids: CASSQNTDRYKSNYGYTF. The CDR3 nucleotides read TGTGCCAGCAGCCAGAATACGGACAGGTACAAATCTAACTATGGCTACACCTTC. This chain joins TRBV4-2 and TRBJ1-2; 7 nucleotides line up with TRBD1. V lost 3 bases to trimming and J lost 0 bases; unmatched junction nucleotides: 13. The CDR3 loop spans 18 amino acids. Per the germline V gene, CDR1 is LGHNA and CDR2 is YNFKEQ.

The chain combines TRBV5-1 with TRBJ1-1; TRBD1 is a possible D gene (6 bases). This CDR3 comprises 13 residues. V lost 4 bases and J 3 bases, leaving 10 bases between the germline ends. Germline CDR1 SGHRS, CDR2 YFSETQ. The CDR3 reads CASSQGGYTEAFF. CDR3 nucleotide sequence: TGCGCCAGCAGCCAAGGGGGGTACACTGAAGCTTTCTTT.

The rearrangement joins TRBV5-1 to TRBJ2-7; D not resolved. Germline CDR1 and CDR2: SGHRS and YFSETQ. This CDR3 has 13 residues. The germline V and J ends were trimmed by 3 bases and 3 bases, with 10 bases remaining between them. The CDR3 loop is CASSSRAYYEQYF. The CDR3 DNA follows: TGCGCCAGCAGCTCTCGAGCCTACTACGAGCAGTACTTC.

This clone appeared once. The chain joins TRBV30 to TRBJ1-4; tentatively, D is TRBD1 (5 bases). Germline V gene sequence: CDR1 GTSNPN, CDR2 SVGIG (reference sequence). The CDR3 covers 14 residues. The V end was cut by 5 bases, the J end by 0 bases, with 10 bases between. DNA for the CDR3: TGTGCCTGGGCTAAGGGGTCAACTAATGAAAAACTGTTTTTT. It specifies CAWAKGSTNEKLFF. The full variable domain, rest sourced from reference TRBV30 and TRBJ1-4, is SQTIHQWPATLVQPVGSPLSLECTVEGTSNPNLYWYRQAAGRGLQLLFYSVGIGQISSEVPQNLSASRPQDRQFILSSKKLLLSDSGFYLCAWAKGSTNEKLFFGSGTQLSVL.

J is TRBJ1-4 and V is TRBV4-3; D unclear. This CDR3 comprises 13 residues. The ends were cut back, 3 bases at V and 8 bases at J, with 10 bases in the middle. Germline values: CDR1 LGHNA, CDR2 YSLEER. CDR3 protein: CASSHVRGEKLFF. Here the CDR3 DNA reads TGCGCCAGCAGCCACGTAAGAGGCGAAAAACTGTTTTTT.

The chain couples TRBV18 to TRBJ1-1; D unresolved. From germline, CDR1 is KGHSH and CDR2 LQKENI. The CDR3 has 14 residues. V lost 0 bases and J lost 4, with 9 bases in between. The CDR3 DNA follows: TGTGCCAGCTCACCACCGTCGGGGAGCACTGAAGCTTTCTTT. It encodes CASSPPSGSTEAFF. Full variable domain (missing parts from reference TRBV18 and TRBJ1-1): NAGVMQNPRHLVRRRGQEARLRCSPMKGHSHVYWYRQLPEEGLKFMVYLQKENIIDESGMPKERFSAEFPKEGPSILRIQQVVRGDSAAYFCASSPPSGSTEAFFGQGTRLTVV.

V usage is TRBV27 and J usage is TRBJ2-1, with TRBD2 matching 11 bases. This CDR3 spans 13 amino acids. The trim removed 5 bases at V and 7 bases at J, leaving 1 base unmatched. Per germline, CDR1 MNHEY and CDR2 SMNVEV (reference sequence). This chain's CDR3 is CASSRTSGNEQFF. CDR3 nucleotide sequence: TGTGCCAGCAGTAGGACTAGCGGGAATGAGCAGTTCTTC.

This sequence joins TRBV12-5 and TRBJ2-3; the D is unclear. The CDR3 has 13 amino acids. V was cut by 3 bases and J by 6 bases, with 10 bases left in between. Looked up from germline, CDR1 is LGHNT and CDR2 is FRNRAP. In nucleotides, the CDR3 is TGTGCTAGTGGTTTAGGACGCAGGGATACGCAGTATTTT. Translation: CASGLGRRDTQYF.

The chain has TRBV4-2 and TRBJ1-1; tentative D call: TRBD1 (6 bases). The CDR3 runs to 15 residues. V dropped 0 bases and J dropped 4 bases, with 12 bases sitting between them. Germline V gives CDR1 LGHNA, CDR2 YNFKEQ. The DNA of the CDR3 is TGTGCCAGCAGCCAAGAAGGGCAAGGGGGCACTGAAGCTTTCTTT. Its translation: CASSQEGQGGTEAFF.

The chain joins TRBV6-5 to TRBJ2-2, with a tentative D call TRBD1 (6 bases). This CDR3 contains 16 residues. CDR1 and CDR2 from the germline V gene are MNHEY and SVGAGI. V was pared by 2 bases and J by 6 bases, with 16 bases between. The chain's CDR3 is CASSYGAGVFPGELFF. DNA of the CDR3: TGTGCCAGCAGTTACGGTGCAGGGGTTTTCCCCGGGGAGCTGTTTTTT.

The chain joins TRBV5-1 to TRBJ2-1, with TRBD2 matching 10 bases. The CDR3 covers 16 residues. Germline V gene data show CDR1 as SGHRS and CDR2 as YFSETQ. The V segment lost 1 base and the J segment 6 bases; nucleotides outside the gene matches: 7. The CDR3 loop is CASSLRFSGRFNEQFF. The CDR3, as DNA: TGCGCCAGCAGCTTGCGATTTAGCGGGAGGTTCAATGAGCAGTTCTTC. Drawing the rest from reference TRBV5-1 and TRBJ2-1, the complete variable domain is KAGVTQTPRYLIKTRGQQVTLSCSPISGHRSVSWYQQTPGQGLQFLFEYFSETQRNKGNFPGRFSGRQFSNSRSEMNVSTLELGDSALYLCASSLRFSGRFNEQFFGPGTRLTVL.

The V gene is TRBV2, the J gene TRBJ2-7, with 7 bases lining up with TRBD1. The length of the CDR3 is 17 residues. The V segment lost 3 bases and the J segment 5 bases; nucleotides outside the gene matches: 16. Germline CDR1 reads SNHLY; CDR2 reads FYNNEI. The CDR3, as DNA: TGTGCCAGCAGTGATACCACTCAAGCGAGACAGGGCAACGAGCAGTACTTC. It codes for CASSDTTQARQGNEQYF.

The chain combines TRBV18 with TRBJ1-3; D is unclear. Germline assignment: CDR1 KGHSH and CDR2 LQKENI. V lost 2 bases, J lost 4 bases, and 12 bases lay in between. The CDR3 consists of 15 residues. The CDR3 loop is CASSPGSSSGNTIYF. CDR3 DNA: TGTGCCAGCTCACCAGGTTCTTCGAGCGGAAACACCATATATTTT.

The chain has TRBV5-6 and TRBJ1-2; a weak D match, TRBD1 (6 bases). V lost 3 bases to trimming and J lost 0 bases, with 12 bases between them. The CDR3 totals 15 residues. Germline V CDR1 and CDR2: SGHDT, YYEEEE. Here the CDR3 reads CASSWGLTTNYGYTF. CDR3 sequence (DNA): TGTGCCAGCAGCTGGGGGCTAACTACTAACTATGGCTACACCTTC.

The rearrangement joins TRBV10-3 to TRBJ1-6; no definite D call. Germline V CDR1 and CDR2: ENHRY, SYGVKD. V was shortened by 2 bases and J by 0 bases, with 5 bases between the two germline ends. This CDR3 is built from 15 residues. The CDR3 spells CAISEGSSYNSPLHF. CDR3 sequence (DNA): TGTGCCATCAGTGAGGGAAGCTCCTATAATTCACCCCTCCACTTT.

This clone was detected only once. The chain recombines TRBV6-1 with TRBJ2-1; D remains unclear. The CDR3 contains 12 residues. Between the trimmed V and J ends, which lost 7 bases and 11 bases, there was a span of 15 bases. Germline V lookup: CDR1 MNHNS, CDR2 SASEGT. The DNA of the CDR3 is TGTGCCAGCATGGGAAACGTGGAGAAGCAGTTCTTC. This gives the protein CASMGNVEKQFF.

This clone has just a few counts. The chain links TRBV7-9 to TRBJ1-6, with D perhaps matching TRBD1 (5 bases). The CDR3 is 16 residues long. The V gene's germline CDR1 is SEHNR and CDR2 FQNEAQ (reference sequence). V was shortened by 3 bases and J by 2 bases, with 11 bases between the two germline ends. DNA of the CDR3: TGTGCCAGCAGCTTGCTAACGACAGCCTATAATTCACCCCTCCACTTT. It translates to CASSLLTTAYNSPLHF.

This rearrangement joins TRBV7-2 to TRBJ2-6; TRBD1 matches 8 bases. CDR1 and CDR2 from the germline V gene are SGHTA and FQGNSA. The CDR3 length is 16 residues. V shed 5 bases, J shed 4 bases, and the junction held 7 bases outside the gene matches. The CDR3 region is CASSPQGARGANVLTF. The CDR3 DNA reads as TGTGCCAGCAGCCCTCAGGGGGCGCGCGGGGCCAACGTCCTGACTTTC.

This chain joins TRBV29-1 and TRBJ2-1; D remains ambiguous. Trimming left V 5 bases short and J 7 bases short, with 18 bases between. Germline loops: CDR1 SQVTM, CDR2 ANQGSEA. This CDR3 region has 14 residues. CDR3 nucleotide sequence: TGCAGCGTTCAAGGTGGGAAGGGATGGAATGAGCAGTTCTTC. It codes for CSVQGGKGWNEQFF.

The CDR3 region has the DNA TGCGCCAGCAGCTTGGGGCAGGGGGGCCGCGAGCAGTACTTC. It is translated as CASSLGQGGREQYF. J is TRBJ2-7 and V is TRBV5-1; maybe TRBD1 (7 bases). With 0 bases removed from V and 6 bases from J, the gap between germline ends came to 13 bases. The germline V gene has CDR1 SGHRS and CDR2 YFSETQ. The CDR3 runs to 14 residues.